The sequence of this T cell receptor (beta chain) was determined in a study of OX40 agonist ivuxolimab in advanced cancers. The CDR3 contains 16 residues. The V segment lost 4 bases and the J segment 8 bases; nucleotides outside the gene matches: 9. Germline V gene data show CDR1 as MGHRA and CDR2 as YSYEKL. Assay used: immunoSEQ multiplex PCR; TCRdb lists only in-frame clones, some missing. The sample lists about 99,000 clones, 90% to 97% occurring once. This sample comprised CD4+ or CD8+ T cells sorted from blood, obtained in a trial of the OX40 agonist ivuxolimab. The origin of this receptor is an adult with an advanced solid tumor such as melanoma, head and neck, liver or kidney cancer. The gene calls are TRBV4-1 and TRBJ1-6; 9 nucleotides align to TRBD1. CDR3 nucleotides: TGCGCCAGCAGCCCATCCGGGACAGGGTTGGATTCACCCCTCCACTTT. Translated, it gives CASSPSGTGLDSPLHF.